The rows below give T cell receptor beta chains drawn from one sample of a study of beta chain features in type 1 diabetes. Generated by immunoSEQ multiplex PCR, the TCRdb table keeps only in-frame clones and is missing some. The sample includes 680,000 or so clones, roughly an eighth of them seen just once. Sequencing was done on a sample of naive CD4+ T cells from blood. The receptors were gathered from a young man with type 1 diabetes. CDR3s include the opening cysteine and the closing phenylalanine or tryptophan. The D gene is left open where the match is weak. Size tells how often a clone was seen (once, few, many) or the class of an expanded clone, and some rows leave it out.

v_call	clone_size	d_call	j_call	cdr3_aa	cdr3_nt
TRBV13	few	.	TRBJ2-5	CASSLLGETQYF	TGTGCCAGCAGCCTCCTAGGAGAGACCCAGTACTTC
TRBV7-2	few	.	TRBJ1-2	CASSLQGTANYGYTF	TGTGCCAGCAGCTTGCAGGGGACCGCTAACTATGGCTACACCTTC
TRBV7-9	few	.	TRBJ1-6	CASSLGAAAPNNSPLHF	TGTGCCAGCAGCCTCGGAGCGGCGGCTCCAAATAATTCACCCCTCCACTTT
TRBV27	.	.	TRBJ2-5	CASSHRGEETQYF	TGTGCCAGCAGTCACCGGGGTGAAGAGACCCAGTACTTC
TRBV6-5	.	.	TRBJ1-2	CASSYSRQGQYGYTF	TGTGCCAGCAGTTACTCGAGGCAGGGGCAATATGGCTACACCTTC
TRBV7-9	few	.	TRBJ1-2	CASSLGPGAAGYTF	TGTGCCAGCAGCTTAGGTCCAGGAGCGGCCGGCTACACCTTC
TRBV6-6	.	.	TRBJ1-5	CASSAPGGLYQPQHF	TGTGCCAGCAGTGCCCCTGGGGGTCTATATCAGCCCCAGCATTTT
TRBV10-3	.	TRBD2	TRBJ2-5	CAIRRTSHQETQYF	TGTGCCATCAGACGGACTAGTCACCAAGAGACCCAGTACTTC
TRBV5-6	.	.	TRBJ1-2	CASSLVGIWGDVTYGYTF	TGTGCCAGCAGCTTGGTTGGAATATGGGGCGACGTTACCTATGGCTACACCTTC
TRBV28	.	.	TRBJ1-4	CASSSSGPEKLFF	TGTGCCAGCAGTTCTTCCGGCCCTGAAAAACTGTTTTTT
TRBV27	.	TRBD1	TRBJ2-7	CASSERTGPYEQYF	TGTGCCAGCAGTGAACGGACAGGGCCCTACGAGCAGTACTTC
TRBV15	few	.	TRBJ2-5	CATSSAAPEPQYF	TGTGCCACCAGCAGCGCTGCGCCAGAGCCCCAGTACTTC
TRBV4-1	few	.	TRBJ2-4	CASSQSSRELAKNIQYF	TGCGCCAGCAGCCAATCGTCCCGGGAATTAGCCAAAAACATTCAGTACTTC
TRBV29-1	few	TRBD2	TRBJ2-3	CSAPLAGEDTQYF	TGCAGCGCCCCACTAGCGGGGGAAGATACGCAGTATTTT
TRBV10-3	.	.	TRBJ2-6	CAISPQGFGANVLTF	TGTGCCATCAGTCCCCAGGGATTTGGGGCCAACGTCCTGACTTTC
TRBV7-9	few	.	TRBJ2-7	CASSPPEGPYEQYF	TGTGCCAGCAGCCCCCCCGAGGGGCCCTACGAGCAGTACTTC
TRBV7-9	.	.	TRBJ2-5	CASSPRATGETQYF	TGTGCCAGCAGCCCCCGGGCTACCGGAGAGACCCAGTACTTC